The clone carrying this T cell receptor beta chain was observed a few times. Its specificity is not known. The people who gave samples were healthy Caucasians from Russia, aged roughly 6 to 100. The data derive from a study of blood T cells in healthy people across ages. Germline V gene sequence: CDR1 MNHEY, CDR2 SVGAGI. This CDR3 region has 16 residues. Trimming removed 0 bases from V and 0 bases from J, with 12 bases in between. A J-beta primer mix and a sample-barcoded 5' primer were used in a second PCR of roughly 7 to 12 cycles. TCRdb re-derived calls from the 5' RACE reads in MiXCR, one entry per CDR3 protein. The profile shows around 1,100,000 distinct CDR3 sequences, more than 30% of them singletons. Study observations and caveats: Total diversity from one million sequenced T cells was likely underestimated.

The rearrangement uses TRBV6-5 and TRBJ2-7; weak D call: TRBD2 (6 bases). The TCR comes from a man between 18 and 29 years old in good health. The sequencing input was blood. The CDR3 spells CASSYSGGFSSYEQYF. Written as DNA, the CDR3 is TGTGCCAGCAGTTACTCCGGGGGATTCAGCTCCTACGAGCAGTACTTC.